This T cell receptor beta chain comes out of a study of response to subunit inactivated influenza vaccine. MiXCR, applied by TCRdb to the RT-PCR reads, yields one record per CDR3 protein. The profile shows 500,000 to 700,000 distinct CDR3 sequences, approximately 22% of them singletons. This CDR3 is built from 14 residues. V lost 2 bases and J lost 2, with 9 bases in between. Germline V gene sequence: CDR1 SEHNR, CDR2 FQNEAQ (reference sequence). These records were also assigned to another study, of T cells expressing NK-cell markers. As reported in that work: The TCR beta cDNA came from 5'RACE template switching with UMIs. Sorted CD3+CD56+NKG2C+, CD3+CD56+NKG2C- and CD3+CD56-NKG2C+ T cells provided the TCR beta repertoires. The authors restricted sorting to alpha-beta TCR T cells with an anti-gamma-delta TCR antibody in several experiments. For 6 or 7 donors, the dominant NKG2C+ clonotypes made up about 1.0-8% of their CD8+ T cells. The same clonotypes also predominated in the CD3+CD56-NKG2C+ fraction of a handful of donors.

The receptor's source is a man aged 45-65 years who received an inactivated influenza vaccine. Sequenced here: CD4+ T cells sorted from PBMCs, sampled roughly 13 days after vaccination. The chain links TRBV7-9 to TRBJ2-5, with D uncertain. CDR3 DNA sequence: TGTGCCAGCAGCTTATGGGGTGTTCAAGAGACCCAGTACTTC. It translates to CASSLWGVQETQYF.